This passage covers 32 T cell receptor beta chains from one sample sequenced in a study of beta chain features in type 1 diabetes. The whole isolated RNA underwent reverse transcription, so sequencing captured expressed TCRB transcripts. TCRdb keeps only in-frame clones here, not all; method: immunoSEQ multiplex PCR. This table holds hundreds of thousands of clones, over 9.5% found once. Sequencing was carried out using naive CD4+ T cells from blood. The receptors shown here come from a man aged 18 to 30 in good health.

The chain carries TRBV6-1 and TRBJ2-2, with D unresolved. Germline lookup yields CDR1 MNHNS and CDR2 SASEGT. The CDR3 spans 13 residues. V lost 5 bases, J lost 1 base, and 5 bases lay in between. CDR3 nucleotide sequence: TGTGCCAGCAGTAGAGAGAACACCGGGGAGCTGTTTTTT. This codes for CASSRENTGELFF.

The chain uses TRBV4-2 and TRBJ2-4; perhaps TRBD2 as D (7 bases). Germline V gene data show CDR1 as LGHNA and CDR2 as YNFKEQ. CDR3 length equals 15 residues. V was clipped by 4 bases and J by 9 bases, with 19 bases between them. In DNA, the CDR3 is TGTGCCAGCAGCCCCTTGGGGGGGCGGCTGGGCATTCAGTACTTC. This translates into CASSPLGGRLGIQYF.

This chain links TRBV28 with TRBJ1-6, with D perhaps matching TRBD1 (5 bases). The CDR3 has 16 residues. Germline V gives CDR1 MDHEN, CDR2 SYDVKM. V dropped 6 bases and J dropped 1 base, with 13 bases sitting between them. The CDR3, as DNA: TGTGCCAGCAGCCACGGACGACAGTCCTATAATTCACCCCTCCACTTT. Protein product: CASSHGRQSYNSPLHF.

In its sample, this clone was seen a few times. The CDR3 DNA is TGTGCCAGCAGCGCTGGGGTCACAGGGGATGGAAACACCATATATTTT. This gives the protein CASSAGVTGDGNTIYF. The genes are TRBV9 and TRBJ1-3; 7 nucleotides align to TRBD1. Looked up from germline, CDR1 is SGDLS and CDR2 is YYNGEE. The CDR3 sequence is 16 residues long. Unmatched junction bases numbered 9, after V lost 3 bases and J lost 3 bases.

The V call is TRBV7-3, the J call TRBJ2-2; D is unresolved. V gave up 6 bases and J gave up 0 bases, with 8 bases separating them. CDR3 length: 14 amino acids. Germline V gives CDR1 SGHTA, CDR2 FQGTGA. CDR3 sequence reads: CASRDSANTGELFF. CDR3 DNA: TGTGCCAGCAGAGACTCCGCGAACACCGGGGAGCTGTTTTTT.

This clone came up many times. The chain is built from TRBV29-1 and TRBJ2-5; 8 nucleotides line up with TRBD2. Germline V gives CDR1 SQVTM, CDR2 ANQGSEA. CDR3 length: 13 amino acids. The V and J ends lost 5 bases and 3 bases, in that order; junction bases with no gene match: 5. The CDR3 reads CSVTGTSKETQYF. The CDR3, as DNA: TGCAGCGTTACCGGGACTAGTAAAGAGACCCAGTACTTC.

This clone was counted a few times. V gene TRBV18 combines with J gene TRBJ1-2; D might be TRBD1 (6 bases). The ends were cut back, 5 bases at V and 5 bases at J, with 15 bases in the middle. Germline values: CDR1 KGHSH, CDR2 LQKENI. The CDR3 loop spans 14 amino acids. The CDR3 coding sequence is TGTGCCAGCTCAGAATGGAACAGGGTTTATGGCTACACCTTC. It yields the protein CASSEWNRVYGYTF.

The gene calls are TRBV6-5 and TRBJ2-7, with 7 positions matching TRBD2. CDR3 length: 13 residues. V gave up 6 bases and J gave up 7 bases; unmatched junction bases: 9. Germline CDR1 reads MNHEY; CDR2 reads SVGAGI. The CDR3 loop is CASRRARGGEQYF. CDR3 bases: TGTGCCAGCAGGCGGGCCCGCGGGGGAGAGCAGTACTTC.

This clone was seen a handful of times. The chain couples TRBV28 to TRBJ1-5; D gene unclear. This CDR3 has 12 amino acids. Germline lookup yields CDR1 MDHEN and CDR2 SYDVKM. The V gene lost 1 base and the J gene lost 7 bases, with 5 bases spanning the gap. The CDR3 DNA sequence: TGTGCCAGCAGTTTATCGCGCCAGCCCCAGCATTTT. It translates to CASSLSRQPQHF.

V gene TRBV7-2 combines with J gene TRBJ2-5, with 8 positions matching TRBD1. The CDR3 totals 15 residues. CDR1 and CDR2 (germline): SGHTA, FQGNSA. The V and J ends lost 1 base and 6 bases, in that order; junction bases with no gene match: 7. The CDR3, as DNA: TGTGCCAGCAGCTTAGATTCAGGGGGCCGTAAGACCCAGTACTTC. Translating gives CASSLDSGGRKTQYF.

The chain carries TRBV5-8 and TRBJ2-1; the D gene is possibly TRBD2 (6 bases). This CDR3 has 13 amino acids. Germline V gene data show CDR1 as SGHTS and CDR2 as YDEGEE. The ends were cut back, 5 bases at V and 4 bases at J, with 10 bases in the middle. The CDR3 loop reads CASRTSQYNEQFF. In DNA, the CDR3 is TGTGCCAGCAGAACTAGCCAATACAATGAGCAGTTCTTC.

The chain has TRBV5-6 and TRBJ2-7; D is unresolved. Trimming took off 0 bases at V and 3 bases at J, with 10 bases between the two ends. CDR1 SGHDT and CDR2 YYEEEE come from the germline V gene. This CDR3 contains 14 residues. The CDR3 loop reads CASSLGLRGYEQYF. The DNA for the CDR3 is TGTGCCAGCAGCTTGGGCCTGAGAGGCTACGAGCAGTACTTC.

Only one count was recorded for this clone. The DNA is left out, because the CDR3 cannot be placed on it with certainty; the CDR3 is given as TCRdb lists it. The CDR3 is CASSRLRAGELFF. The chain is built from TRBV11-1 and TRBJ2-2; whether TRBD2, the table's D call, matches the DNA was not checked. Germline V gene data show CDR1 as SGHAT and CDR2 as FQDESV (reference sequence). The CDR3 spans 13 residues, counting both ends.

In its sample, this clone was seen a few times. The chain has TRBV9 and TRBJ2-1; D is perhaps TRBD2 (6 bases). This CDR3 has 17 amino acids. The germline CDR1 and CDR2 sequences are SGDLS and YYNGEE. Trimming shortened V by 3 bases and J by 8 bases, and 24 bases separated the two germline ends. The chain's CDR3 is CASSGRATAQGGDEQFF. For the CDR3, the DNA is TGTGCCAGCAGCGGTCGGGCGACAGCCCAAGGAGGGGATGAGCAGTTCTTC.

The sample holds a few counts of this clone. The chain uses TRBV4-3 and TRBJ1-2, with D unclear. CDR1 and CDR2 (germline): LGHNA, YSLEER. The germline V and J ends were trimmed by 2 bases and 7 bases, with 14 bases remaining between them. The CDR3 is made up of 14 amino acids. The CDR3 bases are TGCGCCAGCAGCCAATTCGCCCCAACGGGTGGCTACACCTTC. It yields the protein CASSQFAPTGGYTF.

There are a few counts of this clone. V gene TRBV10-3 combines with J gene TRBJ2-5; 9 bases line up with TRBD1. V shed 5 bases and J 13 bases; nucleotides not matched to a gene: 23. The V gene's germline CDR1 is ENHRY and CDR2 SYGVKD. The CDR3 is made up of 17 amino acids. CDR3 protein: CAISRGTGSALPVPWYF. The CDR3 DNA is TGTGCCATCAGTAGAGGGACAGGGTCTGCGTTACCAGTACCTTGGTACTTC.

In its sample, this clone was seen a few times. This chain uses TRBV19 with TRBJ1-5; 7 positions match TRBD1. Germline trimming cut 7 bases from V and 5 bases from J; bases unmatched to any gene: 8. Germline CDR1 is LNHDA and CDR2 is SQIVND (reference sequence). This CDR3 contains 14 residues. The CDR3 bases are TGTGCCAGTACCGGAACAGGGGCCCATCAGCCCCAGCATTTT. It encodes CASTGTGAHQPQHF.

This sequence joins TRBV30 and TRBJ1-4, with TRBD1 matching 7 bases. The CDR3 loop spans 14 amino acids. From germline, CDR1 is GTSNPN and CDR2 SVGIG (reference sequence). Trimming cost V 4 bases and J 5 bases; bases outside gene matches: 7. CDR3 residues: CAWKRGGQNEKLFF. The CDR3 region has the DNA TGTGCCTGGAAAAGAGGGGGACAGAATGAAAAACTGTTTTTT.

J is TRBJ1-2 and V is TRBV2; D ambiguous. V was trimmed by 4 bases and J by 4 bases, leaving 19 bases between them. There are 16 residues in the CDR3. Germline assignment: CDR1 SNHLY and CDR2 FYNNEI. As DNA, the CDR3 is TGTGCCAGCAGTGCCCTTGTAGGTTTGTCTAGCTATGGCTACACCTTC. Translating gives CASSALVGLSSYGYTF.

Concerning this clone: Within the sample, other DNA sequences also encode this same CDR3. The chain's CDR3 is CASRRSSYNEQFF. For the CDR3, the DNA is TGTGCCAGCAGGCGTAGCTCCTACAATGAGCAGTTCTTC. The chain links TRBV2 to TRBJ2-1; D is unresolved. Germline loops: CDR1 SNHLY, CDR2 FYNNEI. Deletions cut 6 bases from V and 0 bases from J, with 6 bases between. The CDR3 loop spans 13 amino acids.

Only a few counts were recorded for this clone. J is TRBJ2-7 and V is TRBV5-6, with a weak D call TRBD1 (6 bases). The CDR3 loop spans 14 amino acids. V was shortened by 3 bases and J by 0 bases, with 10 bases between the two germline ends. Germline loops: CDR1 SGHDT, CDR2 YYEEEE. The CDR3 nucleotides are TGTGCCAGCAGCTACGACAGGAGCTCCTACGAGCAGTACTTC. Translating it yields CASSYDRSSYEQYF.

This clone was seen more than once but under ten times. The rearrangement uses TRBV4-3 and TRBJ1-5; a possible D gene is TRBD1 (5 bases). CDR1 is LGHNA, CDR2 YSLEER, per germline. V shed 2 bases and J shed 2 bases, with 10 bases lying between them. CDR3 length: 15 residues. The CDR3 sequence: CASSQNAGRNQPQHF. In DNA form, the CDR3 reads TGCGCCAGCAGCCAAAATGCGGGGCGCAATCAGCCCCAGCATTTT.

V is TRBV4-2 and J is TRBJ2-3; 9 bases align to TRBD2. V lost 5 bases to trimming and J lost 4 bases; unmatched junction nucleotides: 13. Looked up from germline, CDR1 is LGHNA and CDR2 is YNFKEQ. The CDR3 covers 17 residues. CDR3 residues: CASSLARLAGVSDTQYF. As DNA, the CDR3 is TGTGCCAGCAGCTTAGCGCGGTTAGCGGGAGTCTCAGATACGCAGTATTTT.

The chain carries TRBV28 and TRBJ1-1, with D unclear. Trimming removed 4 bases at V and 8 bases at J, with 20 bases between. This CDR3 is built from 15 residues. CDR1 and CDR2 from the germline V gene are MDHEN and SYDVKM. Written as DNA, the CDR3 is TGTGCCAGCAGTTCCAACCTCAGGCACCCTTCAGAAGCTTTCTTT. It is translated as CASSSNLRHPSEAFF.

This clone has only a few counts. J is TRBJ2-1 and V is TRBV10-3; a possible D gene is TRBD1 (6 bases). With 3 bases removed from V and 5 bases from J, the gap between germline ends came to 8 bases. The CDR3 has 13 residues. The germline V gene has CDR1 ENHRY and CDR2 SYGVKD. The CDR3 DNA reads TGTGCCATCAGTGATAAGGGGGACAATGAGCAGTTCTTC. Translating it yields CAISDKGDNEQFF.

In this sample, this clone turned up a few times. The J gene is TRBJ1-2, the V gene TRBV9, with D perhaps TRBD1 (5 bases). V was pared by 4 bases and J by 8 bases, with 12 bases between. Looked up from germline, CDR1 is SGDLS and CDR2 is YYNGEE. The CDR3 is made up of 12 amino acids. The CDR3 loop reads CASSPGGLGYTF. The DNA of the CDR3 is TGTGCCAGCAGCCCGGGGGGGTTAGGCTACACCTTC. The full variable domain, with the rest looked up from reference TRBV9 and TRBJ1-2, is DSGVTQTPKHLITATGQRVTLRCSPRSGDLSVYWYQQSLDQGLQFLIQYYNGEERAKGNILERFSAQQFPDLHSELNLSSLELGDSALYFCASSPGGLGYTFGSGTRLTVV.

The chain is built from TRBV6-4 and TRBJ2-3, with 7 positions matching TRBD1. This CDR3 has 13 residues. The V segment lost 4 bases and the J segment 9 bases; nucleotides outside the gene matches: 7. Germline V lookup: CDR1 MRHNA, CDR2 SNTAGT. The CDR3 nucleotides read TGTGCCAGCAGTGGACTACTAGGGGGCACGCAGTATTTT. This translates into CASSGLLGGTQYF.

This chain uses TRBV25-1 with TRBJ2-7, with D possibly matching TRBD1 (5 bases). CDR1 is MGHDK, CDR2 SYGVNS, per germline. Trimming cost V 6 bases and J 2 bases, with 11 bases left between them. CDR3 size: 13 residues. The CDR3 sequence: CASRAGWPYEQYF. The CDR3 nucleotides are TGTGCCAGCAGGGCAGGGTGGCCCTACGAGCAGTACTTC.

This chain uses TRBV7-2 with TRBJ2-5; 11 bases match TRBD2. V lost 7 bases to trimming and J lost 1 base; unmatched junction nucleotides: 11. The CDR3 runs 17 residues. Germline V CDR1 and CDR2: SGHTA, FQGNSA. In nucleotides, the CDR3 is TGTGCCAGCACTGTCTCTAGCGGGAGGAGGCGCCAAGAGACCCAGTACTTC. Its protein is CASTVSSGRRRQETQYF.

This chain links TRBV6-5 with TRBJ2-7; D remains unclear. V lost 5 bases and J lost 3, with 8 bases in between. The CDR3 spans 12 residues. Germline CDR1 and CDR2: MNHEY and SVGAGI. CDR3 sequence (DNA): TGTGCCAGCAGTCGTCTCGGCTACGAGCAGTACTTC. Residues: CASSRLGYEQYF.

Of note for this clone: In the same sample, other DNA sequences code for this CDR3. The chain joins TRBV7-2 to TRBJ1-5; 8 nucleotides line up with TRBD1. CDR1 and CDR2 from the germline V gene are SGHTA and FQGNSA. CDR3 length: 13 amino acids. Trimming removed 5 bases from V and 5 bases from J; junction bases left unmatched: 2. The CDR3 sequence is CASSLTGDQPQHF. As DNA, the CDR3 is TGTGCCAGCAGCCTGACAGGGGATCAGCCCCAGCATTTT.

A few counts support this clone. The chain combines TRBV19 with TRBJ1-5; D possibly corresponds to TRBD1 (6 bases). The CDR3 covers 12 residues. V lost 8 bases and J 4 bases, leaving 9 bases between the germline ends. The V gene's germline CDR1 is LNHDA and CDR2 SQIVND (reference sequence). The CDR3: CASEQGNQPQHF. The CDR3 DNA is TGTGCCAGTGAACAGGGAAATCAGCCCCAGCATTTT.